This T cell receptor beta chain is drawn from a study of Ad26.COV2.S vaccination and SARS-CoV-2 variants. Across the whole study: Donor had been placed in the Ad26.COV2.S arm of the COV1001 trial. Once or twice, 56 days apart, Ad26.COV2.S was delivered intramuscularly.

CDR3 size: 12 residues. The germline V gene encodes CDR1 MNHEY and CDR2 SMNVEV (reference sequence). V lost 6 bases to trimming and J lost 1 base, with 7 bases between them. This clone appeared once. The method was immunoSEQ multiplex PCR; TCRdb's version includes in-frame clones alone and lacks a portion of them. This sample has 500,000 or so clones, with around nine tenths found just once. Stated treatment: about 20 received Ad26.COV2.S at low or high dose, single or two shots; five or six received placebo; per-sample allocation not given. Sampling happened 63 days after the first vaccine or placebo injection.

The receptor comes from a person aged 18-60 years who received the Ad26.COV2.S COVID-19 vaccine or a placebo. The specimen was peripheral blood, collected in a trial of Ad26.COV2.S vaccine versus placebo. This chain connects TRBV27 to TRBJ2-7; D is unresolved. This CDR3 reads CASSDLSYEQYF. DNA for the CDR3: TGTGCCAGCAGCGACTTATCCTACGAGCAGTACTTC.